The table lists the clone carrying this TCR beta chain with many counts. The antigen is undetermined. The library put unique molecular identifiers onto individual cDNA molecules. Original data processing: The median was about 96,000 TCRs per sample, ranging about 20,000 to 700,000. TCRdb itself ran the RACE reads through MiXCR, one entry per CDR3 protein. Here the V and J calls rest on TCRdb's processing, not on the authors' analysis. The sample has under 50,000 distinct CDR3 sequences; around 3.6% are singletons. Germline values: CDR1 DFQATT, CDR2 SNEGSKA (reference sequence). This CDR3 has 14 amino acids. The V segment lost 3 bases and the J segment 7 bases; nucleotides outside the gene matches: 9. The data stem from a study of human T cells and chemical hapten exposure. Overall study context: Slight differences in pooled library volume were the main source of varying TCR yields across samples. Findings and caveats of the study: Sensitizing to DPC left TCRs with a frequency above 1 in 1000 unaltered.

As for time point: healthy volunteer bleed at 6 weeks. Blood, whole and unfractionated, served as the source for total RNA extraction. Sequenced input: whole blood. The sequence derives from a human donor in good health. Some clones in this sample may be carry-over from other donors' samples. The rearrangement links TRBV20-1 to TRBJ1-5; TRBD1 agrees at 7 bases. In DNA, the CDR3 is TGCAGTGCTAGGGTCAGGGGGAGTAGGCAGCCCCAGCATTTT. The encoded protein is CSARVRGSRQPQHF.